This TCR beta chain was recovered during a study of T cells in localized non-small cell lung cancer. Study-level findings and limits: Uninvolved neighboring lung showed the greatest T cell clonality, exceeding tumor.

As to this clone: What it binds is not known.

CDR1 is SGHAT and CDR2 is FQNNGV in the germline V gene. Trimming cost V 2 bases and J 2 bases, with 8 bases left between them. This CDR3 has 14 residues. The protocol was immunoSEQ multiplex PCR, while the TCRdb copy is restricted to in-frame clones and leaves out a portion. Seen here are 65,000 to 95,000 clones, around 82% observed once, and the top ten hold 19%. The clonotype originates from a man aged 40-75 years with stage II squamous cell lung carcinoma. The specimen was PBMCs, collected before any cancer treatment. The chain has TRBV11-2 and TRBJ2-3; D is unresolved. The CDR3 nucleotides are TGTGCCAGCAGCTTATTGGACCCCACAGATACGCAGTATTTT. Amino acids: CASSLLDPTDTQYF.